The sequence of this T cell receptor beta chain was determined in a study of T-cell memory formation after mild COVID-19. MiXCR, applied by TCRdb to the 5' RACE reads, yields one record per CDR3 protein. The sample includes about 140,000 distinct CDR3 sequences, around 27% of them seen just once. The V gene lost 8 bases and the J gene lost 2 bases, with 11 bases spanning the gap. Looked up from germline, CDR1 is MDHEN and CDR2 is SYDVKM. The CDR3 runs to 13 residues. The chain carries TRBV28 and TRBJ2-3; weak D call: TRBD1 (6 bases). The sequence was obtained from an adult woman who had mild COVID-19 (a few samples of this study predate the infection). Cell type and time point are not known. Material for sequencing was PBMCs or a T cell subset sorted from them (not recorded which). The CDR3 DNA reads TGTGCCAGCTCCTCAGGGGTCACAGATACGCAGTATTTT. It is translated as CASSSGVTDTQYF. Together with reference TRBV28 and TRBJ2-3, the CDR3 gives the full variable domain: DVKVTQSSRYLVKRTGEKVFLECVQDMDHENMFWYRQDPGLGLRLIYFSYDVKMKEKGDIPEGYSVSREKKERFSLILESASTNQTSMYLCASSSGVTDTQYFGPGTRLTVL.